One sample yielded the 9 T cell receptor beta chains listed below, sequenced in a study of blood T cell repertoires in COVID-19. This table comes from immunoSEQ multiplex PCR, and its TCRdb copy is limited to in-frame clones, with some not included. The profile shows fewer than 500,000 clones, roughly 88% of them singletons. Sequencing input: peripheral blood. These receptors all come from a woman aged 25 to 39 with active or convalescent COVID-19.

This chain links TRBV19 with TRBJ2-2; D is undetermined. This CDR3 comprises 11 residues. Germline CDR1 LNHDA, CDR2 SQIVND (reference sequence). V lost 5 bases, J lost 6 bases, and 4 bases lay in between. CDR3 DNA sequence: TGTGCCAGTAGTCGGTCCGGGGAGCTGTTTTTT. Its protein is CASSRSGELFF.

The chain is built from TRBV5-1 and TRBJ1-2, with D possibly being TRBD1 (5 bases). The V and J ends lost 3 bases and 4 bases respectively, with 10 bases between them. Per germline, CDR1 SGHRS and CDR2 YFSETQ. This CDR3 is built from 13 residues. CDR3 DNA: TGCGCCAGCAGCTCACAGGATAGCTATGGCTACACCTTC. Amino acid sequence: CASSSQDSYGYTF.

The rearrangement uses TRBV6-6 and TRBJ2-7; 8 bases map to TRBD2. There are 16 residues in the CDR3. Germline values: CDR1 MNHNY, CDR2 SVGAGI (reference sequence). The junction had 8 bases not matched to a gene; V was cut back by 0 bases and J by 4 bases. In DNA form, the CDR3 reads TGTGCCAGCAGTTACTCGTATGGTGCGGGAGGTTACGAGCAGTACTTC. Translated, it gives CASSYSYGAGGYEQYF.

This chain connects TRBV7-2 to TRBJ2-2, with TRBD2 as a possible D gene (5 bases). This CDR3 has 13 amino acids. Trimming removed 7 bases from V and 2 bases from J, with 8 bases in between. The germline V gene encodes CDR1 SGHTA and CDR2 FQGNSA. CDR3 nucleotide sequence: TGTGCCAGCACCAGCGGAAACACCGGGGAGCTGTTTTTT. Translating it yields CASTSGNTGELFF.

The chain recombines TRBV4-1 with TRBJ1-2; 7 positions match TRBD1. The CDR3 loop spans 16 amino acids. Trimming removed 2 bases from V and 4 bases from J; junction bases left unmatched: 10. CDR1 MGHRA and CDR2 YSYEKL come from the germline V gene. CDR3 sequence (DNA): TGCGCCAGCAGCCAAAGCCCGAAGGGGGCGGGCTATGGCTACACCTTC. It codes for CASSQSPKGAGYGYTF.

J is TRBJ1-1 and V is TRBV3-1 (or the pseudogene TRBV3-2); D uncertain. There are 12 residues in the CDR3. CDR1 and CDR2 from the germline V gene are LGHDT and YNNKEL (reference sequence). Between the trimmed V and J ends, which lost 4 bases and 3 bases, there was a span of 6 bases. In nucleotides, the CDR3 is TGTGCCAGCAGCCCCACAGACACTGAAGCTTTCTTT. Its protein product is CASSPTDTEAFF.

This chain uses TRBV6-5 with TRBJ1-2, with a possible D match to TRBD1 (6 bases). The CDR3 runs to 15 residues. Between the trimmed V and J ends, which lost 6 bases and 4 bases, there was a span of 18 bases. Germline V gives CDR1 MNHEY, CDR2 SVGAGI. CDR3 in amino acids: CASRSPGATLYGYTF. CDR3 coding DNA: TGTGCCAGCAGGTCCCCAGGGGCGACCCTCTATGGCTACACCTTC.

This CDR3 is CASSEGIEGAGGYTF. CDR3 bases: TGTGCCAGCAGTGAAGGTATCGAGGGGGCTGGTGGCTACACCTTC. The V call is TRBV6-1, the J call TRBJ1-2, with 7 bases aligning to TRBD1. The V segment lost 1 base and the J segment 7 bases; nucleotides outside the gene matches: 9. CDR1 is MNHNS and CDR2 is SASEGT in the germline V gene. This CDR3 spans 15 amino acids.

This chain joins TRBV4-1 and TRBJ2-1, with 10 bases that match TRBD2. CDR1 is MGHRA and CDR2 is YSYEKL in the germline V gene. The CDR3 sequence is 16 residues long. The V and J ends lost 2 bases and 8 bases, in that order; junction bases with no gene match: 9. CDR3 amino acids: CASSQPLAGDVYEQFF. The CDR3 DNA is TGCGCCAGCAGCCAACCCCTAGCGGGAGACGTCTATGAGCAGTTCTTC.